Shown below are 25 T cell receptor beta chains from a single sample sequenced in a study of CD8 T cells in ankylosing spondylitis. MiXCR, applied by TCRdb to the 5' RACE reads, yields one record per CDR3 protein. The sample shows 210,000 or so distinct CDR3 sequences, 8% to 9% of them seen only once. The sequenced sample was blood, either unsorted or a sorted T cell fraction (not recorded which). Receptors were obtained from a female donor with ankylosing spondylitis or in good health (not recorded which).

This clonotype came up many times. This sequence joins TRBV7-2 and TRBJ2-7; D might be TRBD2 (9 bases). The CDR3 extends over 15 amino acids. The germline V gene has CDR1 SGHTA and CDR2 FQGNSA. V lost 4 bases and J 3 bases, leaving 16 bases between the germline ends. CDR3 amino acids: CASSSSGTGYYEQYF. The CDR3 DNA reads TGTGCCAGCAGCTCTAGCGGGACAGGCTACTACGAGCAGTACTTC.

Concerning this clonotype: A read error may account for a junction end that differs from germline. The chain carries TRBV20-1 and TRBJ1-2; 12 bases agree with TRBD1. The CDR3 consists of 17 residues. Germline V gene lookup returns CDR1 DFQATT and CDR2 SNEGSKA (reference sequence). CDR3 nucleotide sequence: TGCTGTGCTAGAGATGGGGGGACAGGGGGCTCCCGTTACGGCTACACCTTC. Amino acid sequence: CCARDGGTGGSRYGYTF.

This clonotype was seen ten or more times. V and J are TRBV6-5 and TRBJ2-7, with D maybe TRBD2 (5 bases). The germline gives CDR1 MNHEY, CDR2 SVGAGI. CDR3 length equals 13 residues. V dropped 4 bases and J dropped 0 bases, with 7 bases sitting between them. This CDR3 is CASSWETSYEQYF. Written as DNA, the CDR3 is TGTGCCAGCAGTTGGGAGACCTCCTACGAGCAGTACTTC.

This clonotype was seen ten or more times. This chain connects TRBV13 to TRBJ2-1, with 8 nucleotides matching TRBD2. The ends lost 8 bases at V and 8 bases at J; junction bases unmatched: 11. The CDR3 spans 14 residues. Germline CDR1 is PRHDT and CDR2 is FYEKMQ (reference sequence). This CDR3 reads CASAGRGRWDEQFF. CDR3 sequence (DNA): TGTGCCAGCGCCGGACGCGGGAGGTGGGATGAGCAGTTCTTC.

The V call is TRBV7-2, the J call TRBJ2-7; D is possibly TRBD1 or TRBD2 (5 bases each). CDR1 is SGHTA and CDR2 is FQGNSA in the germline V gene. Trimming removed 6 bases at V and 6 bases at J, with 15 bases between. This CDR3 has 13 amino acids. Written as DNA, the CDR3 is TGTGCCAGCAGTTACATCAGTGGGGGCGAGCAGTACTTC. Amino acid sequence: CASSYISGGEQYF. Full variable domain (outside the CDR3, taken from reference TRBV7-2 and TRBJ2-7): GAGVSQSPSNKVTEKGKDVELRCDPISGHTALYWYRQSLGQGLEFLIYFQGNSAPDKSGLPSDRFSAERTGGSVSTLTIQRTQQEDSAVYLCASSYISGGEQYFGPGTRLTVT.

Note on this clonotype: A junction boundary mismatches the germline segment, possibly from a read error. The V and J genes are TRBV28 and TRBJ2-1; D remains unclear. The CDR3 length is 13 residues. CDR1 and CDR2 from the germline V gene are MDHEN and SYDVKM. CDR3 region: CASSLRVPNEQLF. In DNA, the CDR3 is TGTGCCAGCAGTTTAAGGGTGCCGAATGAGCAGCTCTTC.

This clonotype appeared a few times. The chain joins TRBV30 to TRBJ2-3; D unresolved. Looked up from germline, CDR1 is GTSNPN and CDR2 is SVGIG (reference sequence). The CDR3 contains 11 residues. Trimming took 4 bases from V and 6 from J, leaving 8 bases between them. The CDR3 loop reads CAWKDLDTQYF. In nucleotides, the CDR3 is TGTGCCTGGAAGGATTTGGATACGCAGTATTTT.

The chain uses TRBV11-2 and TRBJ1-3, with no clear D. CDR1 and CDR2 from the germline V gene are SGHAT and FQNNGV. Between the trimmed V and J ends, which lost 2 bases and 0 bases, there was a span of 8 bases. CDR3 length: 15 residues. In DNA form, the CDR3 reads TGTGCCAGCAGCTTACCCCCGAGCTCTGGAAACACCATATATTTT. Translation: CASSLPPSSGNTIYF.

This clonotype was seen repeatedly, ten times or more. This chain uses TRBV6-1 with TRBJ1-1; D perhaps matches TRBD1 (6 bases). The V end was cut by 6 bases, the J end by 3 bases, with 8 bases between. The CDR3 has 12 amino acids. Germline-derived CDR1 and CDR2 are MNHNS and SASEGT. In DNA, the CDR3 is TGTGCCAGCAGAAGGACAGACACTGAAGCTTTCTTT. Translated: CASRRTDTEAFF.

This clonotype was counted ten times or more. The V and J genes are TRBV29-1 and TRBJ2-7; D is possibly TRBD1 (5 bases). V dropped 4 bases and J dropped 0 bases, with 16 bases sitting between them. Germline V lookup: CDR1 SQVTM, CDR2 ANQGSEA. CDR3 length: 15 amino acids. The CDR3 loop reads CSVAPRQSNSYEQYF. The CDR3, as DNA: TGCAGCGTTGCCCCCAGACAGTCCAACTCCTACGAGCAGTACTTC.

This clonotype was counted many times. This chain uses TRBV7-9 with TRBJ2-7, with TRBD2 identical over 7 bases. Germline V gene data show CDR1 as SEHNR and CDR2 as FQNEAQ (reference sequence). This CDR3 spans 15 amino acids. The trim removed 5 bases at V and 5 bases at J, leaving 12 bases unmatched. The CDR3 nucleotides read TGTGCCAGCAGCCCAAATTTGCGGGAGTTCCACGAGCAGTACTTC. Translated, it gives CASSPNLREFHEQYF.

This clonotype was counted only a few times. This chain links TRBV5-5 with TRBJ2-3, with 9 positions matching TRBD1. The CDR3 is 15 amino acids. Germline lookup yields CDR1 SGHKS and CDR2 YYEKEE (reference sequence). V lost 4 bases, J lost 2 bases, and 5 bases stayed unmatched. CDR3 DNA: TGTGCCAGCAGCGCCGGGACAGGGACCACAGATACGCAGTATTTT. Its protein product is CASSAGTGTTDTQYF.

This chain joins TRBV20-1 and TRBJ2-7; maybe TRBD1 (6 bases). Germline V gene sequence: CDR1 DFQATT, CDR2 SNEGSKA (reference sequence). This CDR3 spans 13 amino acids. The V gene lost 6 bases and the J gene lost 4 bases, with 16 bases spanning the gap. CDR3 region: CSARTAGIYEQYF. Written as DNA, the CDR3 is TGCAGTGCCAGGACAGCAGGGATATACGAGCAGTACTTC.

This clonotype has a count of ten or more. V usage is TRBV20-1 and J usage is TRBJ2-1, with 10 bases identical to TRBD2. J lost 6 bases, V lost 3 bases, and 2 bases had no gene match. This CDR3 comprises 13 residues. Germline CDR1 DFQATT, CDR2 SNEGSKA (reference sequence). This CDR3 reads CSASLAGVNEQFF. CDR3 bases: TGCAGTGCTAGCCTAGCGGGAGTCAATGAGCAGTTCTTC.

The V gene is TRBV12-3 or TRBV12-4, the J gene TRBJ2-7; 9 nucleotides align to TRBD1. This CDR3 region has 13 residues. Trimming removed 6 bases from V and 4 bases from J; junction bases left unmatched: 4. The CDR3 nucleotides read TGTGCCAGCAGCAAGACAGGGGGGTACGAGCAGTACTTC. This sequence encodes CASSKTGGYEQYF.

Many counts were recorded for this clonotype. The rearrangement joins TRBV15 to TRBJ1-3; D unresolved. This CDR3 is 17 amino acids long. Trimming removed 3 bases from V and 0 bases from J, with 15 bases in between. Per germline, CDR1 LNHNV and CDR2 YYDKDF (reference sequence). For the CDR3, the DNA is TGTGCCACCAGCAGGGACGAAGGTCCCTTCTCTGGAAACACCATATATTTT. This translates into CATSRDEGPFSGNTIYF.

This clonotype has at least ten counts. J is TRBJ2-1 and V is TRBV21-1; the table names TRBD1, a call not compared with the DNA. TRBV21-1 is deemed a pseudogene. The CDR3 sequence is 18 residues long. The DNA of the CDR3 is TGTGCCAGCAGCAAACGGGTGACCCTACGGGGCGGATACAATGAGCAGTTCTTC. It yields the protein CASSKRVTLRGGYNEQFF.

This clonotype was seen many times. The rearrangement uses TRBV29-1 and TRBJ1-1, with no clear D. CDR1 and CDR2 from the germline V gene are SQVTM and ANQGSEA. This CDR3 contains 13 residues. Trimming pared 4 bases from V and 2 bases from J, leaving 11 bases between. The CDR3 coding sequence is TGCAGCGTTGTTAGAGGGTTCAACACTGAAGCTTTCTTT. It is translated as CSVVRGFNTEAFF.

This clonotype was found many times. The genes are TRBV5-1 and TRBJ2-1, with D unclear. Germline-derived CDR1 and CDR2 are SGHRS and YFSETQ. V was shortened by 2 bases and J by 5 bases, with 14 bases between the two germline ends. The CDR3 has 15 amino acids. This CDR3 reads CASSLREARNNEQFF. Written as DNA, the CDR3 is TGCGCCAGCAGCTTAAGGGAAGCGAGAAACAATGAGCAGTTCTTC.

The chain uses TRBV5-4 and TRBJ2-1; TRBD2 is a possible D gene (6 bases). The CDR3 consists of 17 residues. Trimming pared 3 bases from V and 8 bases from J, leaving 24 bases between. The V gene's germline CDR1 is SGHNT and CDR2 YYREEE (reference sequence). This CDR3 reads CASSSISGGVSGDEQFF. CDR3 DNA sequence: TGTGCCAGCAGCTCAATCTCCGGCGGGGTGTCAGGCGATGAGCAGTTCTTC.

This clonotype was counted ten times or more. The rearrangement joins TRBV30 to TRBJ1-5; D gene uncertain. Germline V gene lookup returns CDR1 GTSNPN and CDR2 SVGIG (reference sequence). The V gene lost 1 base and the J gene lost 0 bases, with 4 bases spanning the gap. There are 13 residues in the CDR3. The CDR3 region has the DNA TGTGCCTGGAGTGAGGATAGCAATCAGCCCCAGCATTTT. As protein: CAWSEDSNQPQHF.

This clonotype was picked up a small number of times. The chain joins TRBV7-2 to TRBJ1-1; D gene uncertain. V was trimmed by 3 bases and J by 8 bases, leaving 13 bases between them. Looked up from germline, CDR1 is SGHTA and CDR2 is FQGNSA. The CDR3 consists of 13 residues. The CDR3 DNA reads TGTGCCAGCAGCTTCGGCGAGGTCTCCGAAGCTTTCTTT. Amino acids: CASSFGEVSEAFF. Based on the CDR3 plus reference TRBV7-2 and TRBJ1-1, the full variable domain is GAGVSQSPSNKVTEKGKDVELRCDPISGHTALYWYRQSLGQGLEFLIYFQGNSAPDKSGLPSDRFSAERTGGSVSTLTIQRTQQEDSAVYLCASSFGEVSEAFFGQGTRLTVV.

This clonotype was seen only a few times. The chain couples TRBV5-6 to TRBJ1-4; D remains unclear. V shed 4 bases and J shed 3 bases, with 13 bases lying between them. This CDR3 is built from 15 residues. CDR1 is SGHDT, CDR2 YYEEEE, per germline. The CDR3 sequence is CASSDSDVANEKLFF. CDR3 sequence (DNA): TGTGCCAGCAGCGATTCGGACGTGGCTAATGAAAAACTGTTTTTT.

This clonotype occurred many times. The J gene is TRBJ2-7, the V gene TRBV20-1, with 11 nucleotides matching TRBD2. Trimming cost V 6 bases and J 4 bases; bases outside gene matches: 11. CDR1 DFQATT and CDR2 SNEGSKA come from the germline V gene (reference sequence). The CDR3 is 15 amino acids. This CDR3 is CSAKPLAGGNYEQYF. The CDR3 DNA sequence: TGCAGTGCCAAACCCCTAGCGGGAGGAAATTACGAGCAGTACTTC.

The chain joins TRBV5-1 to TRBJ2-5, with 7 bases aligning to TRBD1. CDR1 is SGHRS, CDR2 YFSETQ, per germline. This CDR3 comprises 14 residues. Trimming cost V 4 bases and J 3 bases; bases outside gene matches: 6. CDR3 protein: CASSRGQPEETQYF. CDR3 coding DNA: TGCGCCAGCAGCAGGGGACAGCCTGAAGAGACCCAGTACTTC.